Below, 12 T cell receptor beta chains from the same sample are listed, as sequenced in a study of blood T cell repertoires in COVID-19. TCRdb's table, derived via immunoSEQ multiplex PCR, lists solely in-frame clones and lacks some. The profile covers 150,000 to 170,000 clones, with around 85% appearing a single time and approximately 0.63% taken by the ten largest. Material: peripheral blood. These receptor sequences come from a man aged 60-69 years with COVID-19, enrolled during active disease.

This chain links TRBV28 with TRBJ1-1, with D possibly TRBD1 on 6 matching bases. The germline V and J ends were trimmed by 5 bases and 5 bases, with 18 bases remaining between them. CDR1 and CDR2 from the germline V gene are MDHEN and SYDVKM. There are 15 residues in the CDR3. DNA for the CDR3: TGTGCCAGCAGTCCATTAACAGGGTTGACGACTGAAGCTTTCTTT. This gives the protein CASSPLTGLTTEAFF. The full variable domain, completed using reference TRBV28 and TRBJ1-1, is DVKVTQSSRYLVKRTGEKVFLECVQDMDHENMFWYRQDPGLGLRLIYFSYDVKMKEKGDIPEGYSVSREKKERFSLILESASTNQTSMYLCASSPLTGLTTEAFFGQGTRLTVV.

The chain couples TRBV7-2 to TRBJ1-2; D is uncertain. Per germline, CDR1 SGHTA and CDR2 FQGNSA. V was trimmed by 5 bases and J by 5 bases, leaving 15 bases between them. The CDR3 runs 14 residues. CDR3 DNA sequence: TGTGCCAGCAGCAGTCAAAGGGAGGGTTATGGCTACACCTTC. Protein: CASSSQREGYGYTF.

The gene calls are TRBV7-2 and TRBJ1-3; D unresolved. This CDR3 is built from 14 residues. Looked up from germline, CDR1 is SGHTA and CDR2 is FQGNSA. Trimming removed 6 bases from V and 4 bases from J, with 13 bases in between. The CDR3 loop reads CASSYFRGGNTIYF. DNA of the CDR3: TGTGCCAGCAGTTACTTCCGGGGAGGAAACACCATATATTTT. Complete variable domain (other parts from reference TRBV7-2 and TRBJ1-3): GAGVSQSPSNKVTEKGKDVELRCDPISGHTALYWYRQSLGQGLEFLIYFQGNSAPDKSGLPSDRFSAERTGGSVSTLTIQRTQQEDSAVYLCASSYFRGGNTIYFGEGSWLTVV.

The J gene is TRBJ2-3, the V gene TRBV7-6; D gene uncertain. The CDR3 is 18 residues long. Germline V CDR1 and CDR2: SGHVS, FNYEAQ. Deletions cut 1 base from V and 0 bases from J, with 17 bases between. Here the CDR3 reads CASSLDPRVLTSTDTQYF. CDR3 coding DNA: TGTGCCAGCAGCTTAGACCCCCGAGTCCTAACTAGCACAGATACGCAGTATTTT.

The chain uses TRBV6-5 and TRBJ1-2; 10 nucleotides agree with TRBD1. Germline trimming cut 0 bases from V and 7 bases from J; bases unmatched to any gene: 5. Germline assignment: CDR1 MNHEY and CDR2 SVGAGI. There are 15 residues in the CDR3. The CDR3 nucleotides are TGTGCCAGCAGTTACTCGGGGGACAGGGGTGGTGGCTACACCTTC. Amino acids: CASSYSGDRGGGYTF.

The J gene is TRBJ2-1, the V gene TRBV28; weak D call: TRBD1 (6 bases). CDR3 length: 12 amino acids. Germline CDR1 reads MDHEN; CDR2 reads SYDVKM. V was pared by 2 bases and J by 7 bases, with 6 bases between. The CDR3 DNA reads TGTGCCAGCAGTTTAAGGGGGAATGAGCAGTTCTTC. Its protein is CASSLRGNEQFF.

In its sample, this clone was seen once. The genes are TRBV5-4 and TRBJ2-5; 13 positions agree with TRBD2. Per germline, CDR1 SGHNT and CDR2 YYREEE (reference sequence). There are 16 residues in the CDR3. V lost 3 bases to trimming and J lost 4 bases; unmatched junction nucleotides: 6. In DNA, the CDR3 is TGTGCCAGCAGCTCTCCCGGGACTAGCGGGGCAGAGACCCAGTACTTC. Translated: CASSSPGTSGAETQYF.

This clone came up once. V is TRBV27 and J is TRBJ2-7; TRBD2 aligns across 10 bases. This CDR3 has 15 amino acids. Germline V lookup: CDR1 MNHEY, CDR2 SMNVEV (reference sequence). V dropped 4 bases and J dropped 6; count of bases not matched to a gene: 9. The CDR3 bases are TGTGCCAGCAGTTCCGCGCTAGCGGGAGTAGGCGAGCAGTACTTC. Protein: CASSSALAGVGEQYF.

The J gene is TRBJ2-1, the V gene TRBV24-1; 7 bases line up with TRBD1. V was clipped by 4 bases and J by 7 bases; unmatched bases: 6. The CDR3 consists of 14 residues. Germline V gene data show CDR1 as KGHDR and CDR2 as SFDVKD. CDR3 nucleotides: TGTGCCACCAGTGAGCACGGACAGGATAATGAGCAGTTCTTC. Translating it yields CATSEHGQDNEQFF.

The CDR3 DNA reads TGCAGTGCTAGTAACAGGATGAACACTGAAGCTTTCTTT. Amino acids: CSASNRMNTEAFF. The V call is TRBV20-1, the J call TRBJ1-1, with D possibly TRBD1 on 5 matching bases. Trimming took off 3 bases at V and 0 bases at J, with 8 bases between the two ends. The CDR3 has 13 amino acids. Germline V gene sequence: CDR1 DFQATT, CDR2 SNEGSKA (reference sequence).

The chain links TRBV12-5 to TRBJ1-2, with D possibly TRBD1 on 6 matching bases. The CDR3 is 15 residues long. The V end was cut by 4 bases, the J end by 4 bases, with 16 bases between. Germline assignment: CDR1 LGHNT and CDR2 FRNRAP. CDR3 bases: TGTGCTAGTGGTTCTAACAGGGACGGACCCTATGGCTACACCTTC. Amino acid sequence: CASGSNRDGPYGYTF.

The chain employs TRBV7-2 and TRBJ2-3, with D perhaps TRBD2 (6 bases). V was clipped by 5 bases and J by 0 bases, with 12 bases between them. CDR1 and CDR2 (germline): SGHTA, FQGNSA. CDR3 length equals 15 residues. The CDR3 DNA reads TGTGCCAGCAGCCCGCGGGGCCCTAGCACAGATACGCAGTATTTT. It encodes CASSPRGPSTDTQYF.